The table lists the clone carrying this T cell receptor (beta chain) with many counts. Its antigen remains unidentified. Amplification targeted the TCR beta CDR3 regions, with RNA transcripts as the source material. A first-round RT-PCR used HTBI primers, followed by a second-round multiplex PCR. Via MiXCR, TCRdb re-called the multiplex PCR reads, giving one row per CDR3 protein. Of around 340,000 distinct CDR3 sequences in the sample, roughly 16% are singletons; the top ten hold 10% to 15%. CDR3 length: 12 residues. Trimming stripped 2 bases from V and 5 bases from J, with 6 bases between. Patients were excluded if they had other autoimmune diseases or uncontrolled infections, and likewise if pregnancy or lactation applied. The PBMCs were taken from over 9.5 ml of fresh peripheral blood. This specimen belongs to a study of Graves' ophthalmopathy and Graves' hyperthyroidism. Study in general: Blood was drawn at initial diagnosis, before any treatment. Study-wide results and caveats: A majority of expanded thyroid clonotypes exceeding 0.001 frequency were likewise present in blood.

This TCR was sampled from an adult man with Graves' ophthalmopathy. This chain joins TRBV12-3 or TRBV12-4 and TRBJ1-1; no clear D gene. Sample: peripheral blood. CDR3 residues: CASSLRRTEAFF. In DNA, the CDR3 is TGTGCCAGCAGTTTACGTAGGACTGAAGCTTTCTTT.